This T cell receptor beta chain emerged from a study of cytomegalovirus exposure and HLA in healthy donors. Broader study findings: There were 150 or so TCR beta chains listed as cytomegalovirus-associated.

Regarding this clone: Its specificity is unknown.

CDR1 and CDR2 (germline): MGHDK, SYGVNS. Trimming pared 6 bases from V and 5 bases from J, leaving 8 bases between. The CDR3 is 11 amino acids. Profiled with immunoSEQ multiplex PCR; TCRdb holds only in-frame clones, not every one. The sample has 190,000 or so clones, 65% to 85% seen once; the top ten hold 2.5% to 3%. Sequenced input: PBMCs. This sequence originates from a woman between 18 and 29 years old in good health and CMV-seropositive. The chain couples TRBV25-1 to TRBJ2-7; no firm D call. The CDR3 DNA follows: TGTGCCAGCAGCTTGATAGACGAGCAGTACTTC. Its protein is CASSLIDEQYF.